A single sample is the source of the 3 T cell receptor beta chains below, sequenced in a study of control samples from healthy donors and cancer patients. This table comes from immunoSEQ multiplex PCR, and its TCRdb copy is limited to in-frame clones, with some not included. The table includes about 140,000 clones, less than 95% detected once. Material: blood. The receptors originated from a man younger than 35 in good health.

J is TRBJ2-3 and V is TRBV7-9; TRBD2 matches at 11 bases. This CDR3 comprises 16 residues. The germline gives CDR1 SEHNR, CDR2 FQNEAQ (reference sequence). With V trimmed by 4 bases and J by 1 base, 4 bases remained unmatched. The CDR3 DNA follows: TGTGCCAGCAGCTCCTTGACTAGCGGGGGCACAGATACGCAGTATTTT. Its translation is CASSSLTSGGTDTQYF.

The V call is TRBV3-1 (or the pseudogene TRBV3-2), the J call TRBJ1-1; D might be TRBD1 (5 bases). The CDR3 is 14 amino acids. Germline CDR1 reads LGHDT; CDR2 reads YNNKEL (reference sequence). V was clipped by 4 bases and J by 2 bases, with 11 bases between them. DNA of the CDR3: TGTGCCAGCAGCCCGGGGGGGAGAAACACTGAAGCTTTCTTT. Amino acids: CASSPGGRNTEAFF.

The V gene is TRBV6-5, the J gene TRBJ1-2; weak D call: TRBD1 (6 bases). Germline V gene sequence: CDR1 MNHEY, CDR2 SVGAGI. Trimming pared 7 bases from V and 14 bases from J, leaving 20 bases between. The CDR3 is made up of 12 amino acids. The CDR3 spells CASNLAGQSQTF. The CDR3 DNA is TGTGCCAGCAATCTGGCTGGACAGTCCCAAACCTTC.